The clone carrying this T cell receptor (beta chain) was counted at least ten times. Its antigen is still unknown. Amplified TCR beta CDR3 regions came from RNA transcripts. During a first-round RT-PCR of the TCR CDR3, the HTBI primer set was used. TCRdb passed the multiplex PCR reads through MiXCR, listing each CDR3 protein once. The table has roughly 350,000 distinct CDR3 sequences, roughly 14% seen once. The ends were cut back, 0 bases at V and 7 bases at J, with 12 bases in the middle. CDR1 is DFQATT and CDR2 is SNEGSKA in the germline V gene (reference sequence). The CDR3 length is 14 residues. The source of the sample is a study of T cells in Graves' hyperthyroidism and ophthalmopathy. Study summary: Pretreatment peripheral blood was obtained at initial diagnosis. Findings and caveats of the study: In simple terms, a model built on 13 V-J features told ophthalmopathy apart from stable hyperthyroidism. Blood samples included most of the expanded thyroid clonotypes exceeding 0.001.

The source of this sequence is a woman aged 25-40 years with Graves' hyperthyroidism. This chain links TRBV20-1 with TRBJ1-4, with D hard to call. Material for sequencing was blood. The CDR3 is CSARDFRVSEKLFF. As DNA, the CDR3 is TGCAGTGCTAGAGATTTTCGGGTCTCTGAAAAACTGTTTTTT.